A single sample gave rise to the 13 T cell receptor beta chains below, sequenced in a study of T cell repertoires in cytomegalovirus infection. TCRdb redid the calling of the reads with MiXCR, one entry per CDR3 protein. The table lists more than 45,000 distinct CDR3 sequences, around 20% of them singletons. The antigens of these receptors remain unknown. Source: CD8+ T cells from cultured PBMCs, taken from culture after CMV antigen stimulation. The receptors originated from a human donor in good health (CMV status not recorded). Some clones in this sample may be carry-over from other donors' samples.

V usage is TRBV7-2 and J usage is TRBJ1-5; no firm D call. The CDR3 loop spans 15 amino acids. Trimming took off 3 bases at V and 0 bases at J, with 9 bases between the two ends. CDR1 and CDR2 from the germline V gene are SGHTA and FQGNSA. CDR3 sequence (DNA): TGTGCCAGCAGCTTCAGTGTCGGTAGCAATCAGCCCCAGCATTTT. Protein: CASSFSVGSNQPQHF.

This clonotype showed up just a few times. CDR3: CASSLGTDYEQYF. CDR3 sequence (DNA): TGTGCCAGCAGTTTGGGGACAGATTACGAGCAGTACTTC. The gene calls are TRBV28 and TRBJ2-7; 7 nucleotides agree with TRBD1. CDR3 length: 13 residues. Germline CDR1 MDHEN, CDR2 SYDVKM. Unmatched junction bases numbered 3, after V lost 3 bases and J lost 4 bases.

CDR3 in amino acids: CASRVRDYSYEQYF. In nucleotides, the CDR3 is TGTGCCAGCAGAGTCCGGGACTACTCCTACGAGCAGTACTTC. The chain carries TRBV6-6 and TRBJ2-7; 7 bases line up with TRBD2. After removal of 6 bases from V and 0 bases from J, the junction contained 5 bases not matched to a gene. From germline, CDR1 is MNHNY and CDR2 SVGAGI (reference sequence). The CDR3 has 14 residues.

Details on this clonotype: It is likely a read error, because the conserved phenylalanine at the end of the CDR3 is missing. CDR3 region: CASSFGLPPDEQFL. For the CDR3, the DNA is TGTGCCAGCAGCTTTGGACTCCCGCCTGATGAGCAGTTCTTG. The chain couples TRBV7-2 to TRBJ2-1; TRBD2 is a possible D gene (5 bases). V was shortened by 3 bases and J by 8 bases, with 14 bases between the two germline ends. The CDR3 extends over 14 amino acids. Per the germline V gene, CDR1 is SGHTA and CDR2 is FQGNSA.

The rearrangement uses TRBV27 and TRBJ1-5; D is possibly TRBD1 (5 bases). With 0 bases removed from V and 4 bases from J, the gap between germline ends came to 7 bases. The length of the CDR3 is 14 residues. Germline CDR1 is MNHEY and CDR2 is SMNVEV (reference sequence). The CDR3 loop reads CASSLSGGNQPQHF. Written as DNA, the CDR3 is TGTGCCAGCAGTTTATCCGGGGGGAATCAGCCCCAGCATTTT.

The rearrangement links TRBV29-1 to TRBJ1-3; D is unresolved. Per germline, CDR1 SQVTM and CDR2 ANQGSEA. V lost 4 bases to trimming and J lost 3 bases, with 13 bases between them. This CDR3 region has 14 residues. The CDR3 sequence: CSVVRPGYGNTIYF. CDR3 nucleotide sequence: TGCAGCGTTGTTCGTCCAGGTTATGGAAACACCATATATTTT.

This clonotype was seen a few times. The chain is built from TRBV7-8 and TRBJ2-7; 15 bases align to TRBD2. V lost 5 bases and J lost 6; bases outside the gene matches: 11. This CDR3 has 17 amino acids. Germline V lookup: CDR1 SGHVS, CDR2 FQNEAQ. CDR3 residues: CASSPAGGLAGGVEQYF. CDR3 sequence (DNA): TGTGCCAGCAGCCCAGCGGGGGGACTAGCGGGAGGAGTCGAGCAGTACTTC.

This clonotype appeared many times. The rearrangement joins TRBV7-2 to TRBJ2-5, with 7 nucleotides matching TRBD1. The junction had 8 bases not matched to a gene; V was cut back by 5 bases and J by 2 bases. CDR1 SGHTA and CDR2 FQGNSA come from the germline V gene. There are 15 residues in the CDR3. The DNA for the CDR3 is TGTGCCAGCAGCGGTCGGACAGGTGCACAAGAGACCCAGTACTTC. Protein: CASSGRTGAQETQYF.

A few counts support this clonotype. The rearrangement joins TRBV24-1 to TRBJ1-2; D is possibly TRBD1 (6 bases). V was pared by 2 bases and J by 8 bases, with 14 bases between. Germline CDR1 KGHDR, CDR2 SFDVKD. This CDR3 is built from 14 residues. The CDR3 is CATSDSDSHQGYTF. CDR3 DNA sequence: TGTGCCACCAGTGATTCGGACAGTCATCAGGGCTACACCTTC.

This clonotype occurred many times. V and J are TRBV6-5 and TRBJ2-1, with D unresolved. CDR3 length: 14 amino acids. V was trimmed by 0 bases and J by 5 bases, leaving 8 bases between them. Germline assignment: CDR1 MNHEY and CDR2 SVGAGI. CDR3 nucleotide sequence: TGTGCCAGCAGTTACTCCCTCGGAAACAATGAGCAGTTCTTC. Translation gives CASSYSLGNNEQFF.

This clonotype has at least ten counts. The genes are TRBV12-3 or TRBV12-4 and TRBJ2-2, with 10 bases matching TRBD2. There are 15 residues in the CDR3. The V segment lost 7 bases and the J segment 4 bases; nucleotides outside the gene matches: 6. Here the CDR3 reads CASIQRGGSTGELFF. The CDR3 DNA sequence: TGTGCCAGCATCCAGCGGGGGGGCAGCACCGGGGAGCTGTTTTTT.

This clonotype has a handful of counts. V usage is TRBV18 and J usage is TRBJ1-1; D not resolved. V shed 1 base and J shed 1 base, with 4 bases lying between them. The CDR3 has 13 amino acids. Germline V CDR1 and CDR2: KGHSH, LQKENI. The CDR3 region is CASSPQANTEAFF. In DNA form, the CDR3 reads TGTGCCAGCTCACCACAGGCGAACACTGAAGCTTTCTTT.

The V call is TRBV6-2 or TRBV6-3, the J call TRBJ2-2; D remains unclear. The CDR3 is 14 amino acids. V shed 4 bases and J shed 7 bases, with 13 bases lying between them. Germline values: CDR1 MNHEY, CDR2 SVGEGT. CDR3 sequence (DNA): TGTGCCAGCAGTTTCCAGAGCGAAGGCGGGGAGCTGTTTTTT. Translating gives CASSFQSEGGELFF.